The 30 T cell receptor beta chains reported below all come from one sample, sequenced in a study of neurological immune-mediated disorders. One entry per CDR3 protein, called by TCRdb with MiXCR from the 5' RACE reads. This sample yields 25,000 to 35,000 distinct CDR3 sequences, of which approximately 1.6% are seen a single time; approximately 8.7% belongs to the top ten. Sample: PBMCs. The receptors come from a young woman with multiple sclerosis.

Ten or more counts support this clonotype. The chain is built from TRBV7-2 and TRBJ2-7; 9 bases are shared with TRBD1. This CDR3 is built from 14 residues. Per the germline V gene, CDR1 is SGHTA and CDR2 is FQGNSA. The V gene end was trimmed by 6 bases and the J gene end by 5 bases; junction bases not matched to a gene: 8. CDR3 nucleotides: TGTGCCAGCAGGAGAGGGGACAGGGTCCACGAGCAGTACTTC. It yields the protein CASRRGDRVHEQYF.

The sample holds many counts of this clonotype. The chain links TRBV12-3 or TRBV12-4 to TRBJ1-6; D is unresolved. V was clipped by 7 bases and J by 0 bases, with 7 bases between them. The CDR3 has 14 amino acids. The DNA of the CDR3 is TGTGCCAGCACCTACGGCTCCTATAATTCACCCCTCCACTTT. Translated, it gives CASTYGSYNSPLHF.

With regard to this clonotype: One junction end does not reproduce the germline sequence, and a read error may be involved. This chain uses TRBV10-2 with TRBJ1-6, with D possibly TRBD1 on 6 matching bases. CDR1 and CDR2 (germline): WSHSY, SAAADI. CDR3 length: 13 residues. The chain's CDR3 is CTSSESGASPLHF. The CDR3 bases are TGCACCAGCAGTGAGTCGGGGGCTTCACCCCTCCACTTT.

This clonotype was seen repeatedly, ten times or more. The CDR3 nucleotides read TGTGCCAGCAGTTTCGGACAGAAAGAGACCCAGTACTTC. It encodes CASSFGQKETQYF. The J gene is TRBJ2-5, the V gene TRBV6-2 or TRBV6-3; D is possibly TRBD1 (6 bases). Germline lookup yields CDR1 MNHEY and CDR2 SVGEGT. The V end lost 4 bases, the J end lost 3 bases, and 9 bases lay between the germline ends. The CDR3 contains 13 residues.

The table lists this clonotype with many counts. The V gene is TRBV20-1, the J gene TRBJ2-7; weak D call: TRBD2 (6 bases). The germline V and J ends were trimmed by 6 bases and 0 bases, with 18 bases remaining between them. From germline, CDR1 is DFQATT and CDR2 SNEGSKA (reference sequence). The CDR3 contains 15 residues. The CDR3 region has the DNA TGCAGTGCCCAAGGCCGGGTAGCGGTCTCCTACGAGCAGTACTTC. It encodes CSAQGRVAVSYEQYF.

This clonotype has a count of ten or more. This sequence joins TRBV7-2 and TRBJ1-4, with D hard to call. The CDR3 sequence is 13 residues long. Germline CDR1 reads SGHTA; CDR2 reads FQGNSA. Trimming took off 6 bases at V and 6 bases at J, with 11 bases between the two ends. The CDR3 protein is CASSLRMDEKLFF. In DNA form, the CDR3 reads TGTGCCAGCAGTCTGAGGATGGATGAAAAACTGTTTTTT.

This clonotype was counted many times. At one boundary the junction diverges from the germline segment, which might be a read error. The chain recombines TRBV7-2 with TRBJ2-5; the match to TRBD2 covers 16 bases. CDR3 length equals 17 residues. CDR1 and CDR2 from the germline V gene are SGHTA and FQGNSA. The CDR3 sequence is CASSSPGLAGGKEAQYF. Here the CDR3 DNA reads TGTGCCAGCAGCTCCCCGGGACTAGCGGGGGGGAAAGAGGCCCAGTACTTC.

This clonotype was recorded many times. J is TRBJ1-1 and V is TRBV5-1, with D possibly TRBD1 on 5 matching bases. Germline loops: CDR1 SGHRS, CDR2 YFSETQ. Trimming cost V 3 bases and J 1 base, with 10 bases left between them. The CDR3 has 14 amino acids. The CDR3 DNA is TGCGCCAGCAGCTCGCCGGGACGGAACACTGAAGCTTTCTTT. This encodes CASSSPGRNTEAFF.

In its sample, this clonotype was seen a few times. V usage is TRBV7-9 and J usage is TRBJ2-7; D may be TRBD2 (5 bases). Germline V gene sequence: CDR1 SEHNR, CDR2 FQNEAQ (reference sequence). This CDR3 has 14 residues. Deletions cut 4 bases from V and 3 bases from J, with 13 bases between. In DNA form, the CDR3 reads TGTGCCAGCAGCTCCCTTGGACGGGACTACGAGCAGTACTTC. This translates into CASSSLGRDYEQYF.

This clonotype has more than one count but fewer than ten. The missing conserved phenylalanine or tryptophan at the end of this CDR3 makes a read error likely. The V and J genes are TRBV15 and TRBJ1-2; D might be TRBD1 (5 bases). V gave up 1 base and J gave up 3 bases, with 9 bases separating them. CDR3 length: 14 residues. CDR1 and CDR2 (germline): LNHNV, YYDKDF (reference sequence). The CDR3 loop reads CATSRAGGDYGYTC. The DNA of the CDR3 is TGTGCCACCAGCAGAGCTGGGGGGGACTATGGCTACACCTGC.

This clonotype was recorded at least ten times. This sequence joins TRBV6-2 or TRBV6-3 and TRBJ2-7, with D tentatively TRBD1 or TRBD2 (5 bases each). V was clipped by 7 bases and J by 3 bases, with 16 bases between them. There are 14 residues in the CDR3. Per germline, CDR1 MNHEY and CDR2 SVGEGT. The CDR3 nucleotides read TGTGCCAGCACCCCCGGGGCTGGTGGCTACGAGCAGTACTTC. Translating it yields CASTPGAGGYEQYF.

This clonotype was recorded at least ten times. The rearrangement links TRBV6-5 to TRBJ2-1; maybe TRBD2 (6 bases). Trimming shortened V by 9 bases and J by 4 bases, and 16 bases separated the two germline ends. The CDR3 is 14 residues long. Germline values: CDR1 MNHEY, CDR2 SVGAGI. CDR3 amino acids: CASHEEGSYNEQFF. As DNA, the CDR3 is TGTGCCAGTCACGAGGAGGGGTCGTACAATGAGCAGTTCTTC.

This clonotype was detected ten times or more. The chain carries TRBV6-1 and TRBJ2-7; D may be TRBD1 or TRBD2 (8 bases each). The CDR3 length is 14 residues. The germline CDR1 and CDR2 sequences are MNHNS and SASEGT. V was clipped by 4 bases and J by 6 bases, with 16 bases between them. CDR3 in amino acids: CASSGWTGTSEQYF. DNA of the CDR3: TGTGCCAGCAGTGGCTGGACAGGGACTAGCGAGCAGTACTTC.

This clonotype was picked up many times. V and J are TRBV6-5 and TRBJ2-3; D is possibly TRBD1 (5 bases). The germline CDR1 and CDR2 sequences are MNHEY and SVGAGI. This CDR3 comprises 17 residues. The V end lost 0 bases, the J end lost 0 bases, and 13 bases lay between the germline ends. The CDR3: CASSYSIGAASTDTQYF. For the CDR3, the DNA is TGTGCCAGCAGTTACTCGATAGGGGCAGCTAGCACAGATACGCAGTATTTT.

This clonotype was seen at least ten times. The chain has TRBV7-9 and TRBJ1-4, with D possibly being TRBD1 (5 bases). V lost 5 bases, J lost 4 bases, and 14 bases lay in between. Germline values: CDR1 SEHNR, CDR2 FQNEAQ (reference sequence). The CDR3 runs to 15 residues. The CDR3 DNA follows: TGTGCCAGCAGCACCCGGGACCGGGTTAATGAAAAACTGTTTTTT. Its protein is CASSTRDRVNEKLFF.

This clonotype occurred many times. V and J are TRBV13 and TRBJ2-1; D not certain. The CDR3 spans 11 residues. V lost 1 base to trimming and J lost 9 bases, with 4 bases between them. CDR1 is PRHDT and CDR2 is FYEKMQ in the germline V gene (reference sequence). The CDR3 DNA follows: TGTGCCAGCAGCTTAGTCGGTGAGCAGTTCTTC. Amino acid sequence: CASSLVGEQFF.

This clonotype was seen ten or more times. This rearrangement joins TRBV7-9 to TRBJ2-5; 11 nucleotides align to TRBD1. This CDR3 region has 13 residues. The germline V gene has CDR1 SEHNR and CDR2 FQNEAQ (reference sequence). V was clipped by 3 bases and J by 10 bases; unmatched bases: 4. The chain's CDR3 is CASSFGTGGIQYF. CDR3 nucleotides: TGTGCCAGCAGCTTCGGGACAGGGGGAATCCAGTACTTC. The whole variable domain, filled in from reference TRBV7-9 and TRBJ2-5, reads DTGVSQNPRHKITKRGQNVTFRCDPISEHNRLYWYRQTLGQGPEFLTYFQNEAQLEKSRLLSDRFSAERPKGSFSTLEIQRTEQGDSAMYLCASSFGTGGIQYFGPGTRLLVL.

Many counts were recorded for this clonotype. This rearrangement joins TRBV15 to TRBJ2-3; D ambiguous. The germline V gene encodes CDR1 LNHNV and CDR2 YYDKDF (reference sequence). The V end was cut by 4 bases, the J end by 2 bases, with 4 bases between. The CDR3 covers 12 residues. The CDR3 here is CATSTNTDTQYF. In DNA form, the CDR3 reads TGTGCCACCAGCACAAACACAGATACGCAGTATTTT.

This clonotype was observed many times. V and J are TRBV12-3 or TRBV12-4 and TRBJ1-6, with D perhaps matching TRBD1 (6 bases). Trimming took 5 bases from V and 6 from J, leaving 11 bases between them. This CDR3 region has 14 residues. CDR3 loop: CASSTGSLNSPLHF. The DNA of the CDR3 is TGTGCCAGCAGTACAGGGTCCCTTAATTCACCCCTCCACTTT.

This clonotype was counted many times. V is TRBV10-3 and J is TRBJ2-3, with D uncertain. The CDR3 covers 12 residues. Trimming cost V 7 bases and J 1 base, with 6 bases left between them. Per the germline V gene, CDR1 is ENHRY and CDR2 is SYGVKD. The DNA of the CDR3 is TGTGCCATCATGGCGGGCACAGATACGCAGTATTTT. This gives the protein CAIMAGTDTQYF.

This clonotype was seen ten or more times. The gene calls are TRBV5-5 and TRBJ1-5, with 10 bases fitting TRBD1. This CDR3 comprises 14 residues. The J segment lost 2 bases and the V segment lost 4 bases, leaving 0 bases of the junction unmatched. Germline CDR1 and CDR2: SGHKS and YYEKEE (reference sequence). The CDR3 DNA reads TGTGCCAGCAGCGGGACAGGGGGCAATCAGCCCCAGCATTTT. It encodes CASSGTGGNQPQHF.

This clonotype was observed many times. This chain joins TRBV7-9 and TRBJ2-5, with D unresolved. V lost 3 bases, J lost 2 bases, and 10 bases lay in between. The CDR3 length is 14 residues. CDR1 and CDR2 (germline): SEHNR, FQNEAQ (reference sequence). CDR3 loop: CASSFEIEQETQYF. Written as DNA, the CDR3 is TGTGCCAGCAGCTTTGAAATTGAACAAGAGACCCAGTACTTC.

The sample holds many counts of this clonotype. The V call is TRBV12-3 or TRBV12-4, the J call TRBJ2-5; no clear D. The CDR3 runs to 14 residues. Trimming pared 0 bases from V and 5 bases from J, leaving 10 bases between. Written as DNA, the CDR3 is TGTGCCAGCAGTTTAGCGGGGTGGATGGAGACCCAGTACTTC. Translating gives CASSLAGWMETQYF.

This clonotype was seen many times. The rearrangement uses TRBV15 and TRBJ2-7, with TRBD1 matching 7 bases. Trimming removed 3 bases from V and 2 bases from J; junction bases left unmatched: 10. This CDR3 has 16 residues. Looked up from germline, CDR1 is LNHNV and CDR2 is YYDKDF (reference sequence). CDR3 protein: CATSSYDRVGTYEQYF. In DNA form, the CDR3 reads TGTGCCACCAGCAGCTACGACAGGGTAGGGACCTACGAGCAGTACTTC.

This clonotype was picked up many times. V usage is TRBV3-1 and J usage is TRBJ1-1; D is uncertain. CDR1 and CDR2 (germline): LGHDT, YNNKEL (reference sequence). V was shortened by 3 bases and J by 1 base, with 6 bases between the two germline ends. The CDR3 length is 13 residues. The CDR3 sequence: CASSQVENTEAFF. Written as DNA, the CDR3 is TGTGCCAGCAGCCAGGTAGAGAACACTGAAGCTTTCTTT.

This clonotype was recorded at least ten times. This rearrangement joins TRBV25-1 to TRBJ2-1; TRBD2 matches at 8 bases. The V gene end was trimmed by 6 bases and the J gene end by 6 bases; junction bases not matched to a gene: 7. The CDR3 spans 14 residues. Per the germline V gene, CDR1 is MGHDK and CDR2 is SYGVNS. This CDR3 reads CASRREGVLNEQFF. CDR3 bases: TGTGCCAGCAGACGGGAGGGGGTCCTCAATGAGCAGTTCTTC.

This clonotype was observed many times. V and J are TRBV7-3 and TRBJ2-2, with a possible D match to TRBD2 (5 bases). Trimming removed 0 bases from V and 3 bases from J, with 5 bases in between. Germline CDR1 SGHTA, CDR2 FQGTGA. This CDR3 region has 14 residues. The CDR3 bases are TGTGCCAGCAGCTTAACGCGGGACACCGGGGAGCTGTTTTTT. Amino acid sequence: CASSLTRDTGELFF. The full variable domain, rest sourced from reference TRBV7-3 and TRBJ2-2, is GAGVSQTPSNKVTEKGKYVELRCDPISGHTALYWYRQSLGQGPEFLIYFQGTGAADDSGLPNDRFFAVRPEGSVSTLKIQRTERGDSAVYLCASSLTRDTGELFFGEGSRLTVL.

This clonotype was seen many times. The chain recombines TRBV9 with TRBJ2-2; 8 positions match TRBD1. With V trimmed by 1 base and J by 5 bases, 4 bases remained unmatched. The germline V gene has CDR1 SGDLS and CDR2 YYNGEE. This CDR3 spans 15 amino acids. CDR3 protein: CASSVQGALTGELFF. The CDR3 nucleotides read TGTGCCAGCAGCGTACAGGGGGCGCTTACCGGGGAGCTGTTTTTT.

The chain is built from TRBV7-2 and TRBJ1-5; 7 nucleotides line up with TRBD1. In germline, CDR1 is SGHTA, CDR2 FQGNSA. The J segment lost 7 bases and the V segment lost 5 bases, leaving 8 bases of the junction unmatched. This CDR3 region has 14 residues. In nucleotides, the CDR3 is TGTGCCAGCAGCCCCCAGGGGGGTAGGCAGCCCCAGCATTTT. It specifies CASSPQGGRQPQHF. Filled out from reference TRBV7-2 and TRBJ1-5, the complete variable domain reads GAGVSQSPSNKVTEKGKDVELRCDPISGHTALYWYRQSLGQGLEFLIYFQGNSAPDKSGLPSDRFSAERTGGSVSTLTIQRTQQEDSAVYLCASSPQGGRQPQHFGDGTRLSIL.

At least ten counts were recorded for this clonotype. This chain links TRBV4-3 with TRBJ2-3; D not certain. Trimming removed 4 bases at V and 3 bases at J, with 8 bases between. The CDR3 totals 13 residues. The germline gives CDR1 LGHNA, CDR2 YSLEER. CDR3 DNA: TGCGCCAGCAGCCCGGACGCTACAGATACGCAGTATTTT. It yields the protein CASSPDATDTQYF.